The clone carrying this T cell receptor (beta chain) has only one observation. Sequencing used immunoSEQ multiplex PCR; TCRdb keeps in-frame clones, though not all of them. The repertoire holds a few hundred thousand clones, with 85% to 90% as singletons. This CDR3 has 15 residues. Germline assignment: CDR1 KGHSH and CDR2 LQKENI. V lost 5 bases, J lost 1 base, and 14 bases lay in between. This record comes from a study of blood T cell repertoires in COVID-19. This chain connects TRBV18 to TRBJ1-1; the D is unclear. This receptor was obtained from a young man who had recovered from COVID-19. Sequenced material: PBMCs or T cells enriched from blood (not recorded which). The DNA of the CDR3 is TGTGCCAGCTCAACTTATAACGGGGAGAACACTGAAGCTTTCTTT. Its protein is CASSTYNGENTEAFF.